The 32 T cell receptor beta chains listed next were all sequenced from one sample in a study of cytomegalovirus exposure and HLA in healthy donors. The assay was immunoSEQ multiplex PCR, and TCRdb's table has in-frame clones only and misses some. The sample shows around 100,000 clones, approximately 95% of them seen only once. The source material was PBMCs. These receptors were obtained from a woman between 18 and 30 years old in good health and CMV-seronegative.

This clone was detected once. The V gene is TRBV5-4, the J gene TRBJ2-7; 9 bases line up with TRBD2. The CDR3 contains 16 residues. Germline CDR1 reads SGHNT; CDR2 reads YYREEE (reference sequence). The trim removed 0 bases at V and 0 bases at J, leaving 4 bases unmatched. The DNA of the CDR3 is TGTGCCAGCAGCTTGGGCAGCGGGGGGCTCTCCTACGAGCAGTACTTC. Translation gives CASSLGSGGLSYEQYF.

The J gene is TRBJ2-2, the V gene TRBV6-4; possibly TRBD1 for D (5 bases). The germline CDR1 and CDR2 sequences are MRHNA and SNTAGT. The CDR3 length is 12 residues. V gave up 6 bases and J gave up 6 bases, with 8 bases separating them. CDR3 sequence: CASRGLSGELFF. CDR3 nucleotide sequence: TGTGCCAGCAGGGGGCTCTCCGGGGAGCTGTTTTTT.

The rearrangement joins TRBV7-9 to TRBJ1-1, with unresolved D. From germline, CDR1 is SEHNR and CDR2 FQNEAQ (reference sequence). The CDR3 loop spans 12 amino acids. The germline V and J ends were trimmed by 3 bases and 7 bases, with 9 bases remaining between them. The CDR3 DNA reads as TGTGCCAGCAGCTTGCTGCAGGATGAAGCTTTCTTT. Its translation: CASSLLQDEAFF.

The V gene is TRBV7-9, the J gene TRBJ2-4; the match to TRBD2 covers 8 bases. Unmatched junction bases numbered 5, after V lost 3 bases and J lost 7 bases. CDR3 size: 14 residues. From germline, CDR1 is SEHNR and CDR2 FQNEAQ (reference sequence). In DNA form, the CDR3 reads TGTGCCAGCAGCTTTGGTAGCGGGATGAACATTCAGTACTTC. This gives the protein CASSFGSGMNIQYF.

The rearrangement uses TRBV7-9 and TRBJ2-7; TRBD1 matches 9 bases. Germline V gives CDR1 SEHNR, CDR2 FQNEAQ (reference sequence). There are 14 residues in the CDR3. The V and J ends lost 5 bases and 3 bases, in that order; junction bases with no gene match: 5. CDR3 sequence (DNA): TGTGCCAGCAGCCCTTCGACAGGGGGCTACGAGCAGTACTTC. Protein product: CASSPSTGGYEQYF.

The chain has TRBV4-2 and TRBJ1-1, with TRBD1 matching over 10 bases. The trim removed 1 base at V and 4 bases at J, leaving 3 bases unmatched. This CDR3 contains 15 residues. CDR1 and CDR2 from the germline V gene are LGHNA and YNFKEQ. In nucleotides, the CDR3 is TGTGCCAGCAGCCAAGCAAGGACAGGGGGCACTGAAGCTTTCTTT. This sequence encodes CASSQARTGGTEAFF.

With regard to this clone: The junction departs from the called germline gene at one end, perhaps through a read error. The rearrangement uses TRBV7-7 and TRBJ2-7; no reliable D call. Per the germline V gene, CDR1 is SSHAT and CDR2 is FNYEAQ (reference sequence). This CDR3 has 14 residues. Here the CDR3 reads CASSPDGRPYEQYF. CDR3 nucleotide sequence: TGTGCTAGCAGCCCTGATGGCAGGCCCTACGAGCAGTACTTC.

The rearrangement links TRBV10-3 to TRBJ2-7; TRBD2 matches 8 bases. CDR3 length equals 16 residues. CDR1 is ENHRY and CDR2 is SYGVKD in the germline V gene. J was trimmed by 5 bases and V by 0 bases; bases with no gene match: 9. The CDR3 loop reads CAISESLSGRTHEQYF. Written as DNA, the CDR3 is TGTGCCATCAGTGAGTCACTGAGCGGGAGAACCCACGAGCAGTACTTC.

V and J are TRBV7-6 and TRBJ1-6; D remains ambiguous. Trimming pared 3 bases from V and 9 bases from J, leaving 9 bases between. This CDR3 contains 13 residues. From germline, CDR1 is SGHVS and CDR2 FNYEAQ. In nucleotides, the CDR3 is TGTGCCAGCAGCTTGTATTCGGGTTCACCCCTCCACTTT. It specifies CASSLYSGSPLHF.

DNA for the CDR3: TGCGCCAGCAGCCTAAGGGGGGGGCTGGGCACTGAAGCTTTCTTT. It is translated as CASSLRGGLGTEAFF. The chain recombines TRBV4-1 with TRBJ1-1; D perhaps matches TRBD1 (6 bases). CDR3 length equals 15 residues. Looked up from germline, CDR1 is MGHRA and CDR2 is YSYEKL. The V end lost 4 bases, the J end lost 4 bases, and 16 bases lay between the germline ends.

The genes are TRBV5-1 and TRBJ2-7; 10 bases agree with TRBD2. Germline V lookup: CDR1 SGHRS, CDR2 YFSETQ. The CDR3 spans 16 residues. The V gene end was trimmed by 4 bases and the J gene end by 0 bases; junction bases not matched to a gene: 7. This CDR3 reads CASSPTSGVLSYEQYF. The CDR3 DNA reads TGCGCCAGCAGCCCCACTAGCGGGGTCCTCTCCTACGAGCAGTACTTC.

V is TRBV6-1 and J is TRBJ2-7; 9 bases line up with TRBD1. There are 17 residues in the CDR3. The V and J ends lost 1 base and 4 bases, in that order; junction bases with no gene match: 11. CDR1 MNHNS and CDR2 SASEGT come from the germline V gene. In DNA, the CDR3 is TGTGCCAGCAGTGAAGGCCCCGCCGGGACAGGGCTTTACGAGCAGTACTTC. Residues: CASSEGPAGTGLYEQYF.

The V call is TRBV7-3, the J call TRBJ1-1, with 12 positions matching TRBD1. With V trimmed by 5 bases and J by 4 bases, 8 bases remained unmatched. CDR3 length equals 16 residues. Germline CDR1 and CDR2: SGHTA and FQGTGA. CDR3 sequence: CASSPGTGGLGTEAFF. The CDR3, as DNA: TGTGCCAGCAGCCCCGGGACAGGGGGCTTGGGCACTGAAGCTTTCTTT.

The chain combines TRBV12-5 with TRBJ1-1; D gene ambiguous. In germline, CDR1 is LGHNT, CDR2 FRNRAP. V lost 1 base and J 5 bases, leaving 11 bases between the germline ends. The CDR3 extends over 14 amino acids. The CDR3 region has the DNA TGTGCTAGTGGTTTGGCCCAGGTATGGACTGAAGCTTTCTTT. Translation gives CASGLAQVWTEAFF.

This clone was counted a single time. The chain employs TRBV18 and TRBJ2-7, with TRBD1 identical over 9 bases. Trimming removed 3 bases from V and 5 bases from J; junction bases left unmatched: 8. Germline V gene sequence: CDR1 KGHSH, CDR2 LQKENI. The CDR3 runs 15 residues. The CDR3 is CASSPGAQGAHEQYF. CDR3 in DNA: TGTGCCAGCTCACCGGGGGCACAGGGGGCCCACGAGCAGTACTTC.

The chain employs TRBV30 and TRBJ1-2; no clear D. Germline-derived CDR1 and CDR2 are GTSNPN and SVGIG (reference sequence). Trimming shortened V by 2 bases and J by 4 bases, and 20 bases separated the two germline ends. The CDR3 is 16 amino acids. The CDR3 here is CAWSRVIGSGSYGYTF. Here the CDR3 DNA reads TGTGCCTGGAGTCGCGTCATTGGCTCAGGAAGCTATGGCTACACCTTC.

The table lists this clone with a count of one. The chain recombines TRBV9 with TRBJ1-1, with 7 bases identical to TRBD1. The trim removed 3 bases at V and 3 bases at J, leaving 5 bases unmatched. This CDR3 has 14 residues. Germline V lookup: CDR1 SGDLS, CDR2 YYNGEE. CDR3 region: CASSGTGAYTEAFF. CDR3 sequence (DNA): TGTGCCAGCAGCGGGACAGGAGCGTACACTGAAGCTTTCTTT.

The chain is built from TRBV7-9 and TRBJ2-7, with 10 bases aligning to TRBD2. The CDR3 loop spans 15 amino acids. J lost 4 bases, V lost 5 bases, and 8 bases had no gene match. Germline V gives CDR1 SEHNR, CDR2 FQNEAQ (reference sequence). The CDR3 loop is CASSGWTSGVYEQYF. In nucleotides, the CDR3 is TGTGCCAGCAGCGGCTGGACTAGCGGCGTGTACGAGCAGTACTTC.

The V and J genes are TRBV6-1 and TRBJ1-4, with D uncertain. The CDR3 has 14 amino acids. V was clipped by 2 bases and J by 7 bases, with 11 bases between them. CDR1 is MNHNS, CDR2 SASEGT, per germline. Here the CDR3 DNA reads TGTGCCAGCAGTGAATCCGTCTATCGTGAAAAACTGTTTTTT. This codes for CASSESVYREKLFF.

V is TRBV28 and J is TRBJ2-1; perhaps TRBD1 as D (5 bases). The CDR3 has 13 amino acids. CDR1 and CDR2 (germline): MDHEN, SYDVKM. The germline V and J ends were trimmed by 7 bases and 8 bases, with 15 bases remaining between them. CDR3 DNA sequence: TGTGCCAGCAACACTCAGGGTCCCGATGAGCAGTTCTTC. This translates into CASNTQGPDEQFF.

V gene TRBV27 combines with J gene TRBJ1-1; D unresolved. The CDR3 is 16 residues long. V was pared by 6 bases and J by 1 base, with 18 bases between. Germline loops: CDR1 MNHEY, CDR2 SMNVEV (reference sequence). The CDR3 here is CASRTTLAARNTEAFF. CDR3 nucleotide sequence: TGTGCCAGCAGGACAACCCTGGCTGCGAGGAACACTGAAGCTTTCTTT.

This sequence joins TRBV19 and TRBJ2-3; possible D gene TRBD2, 5 bases. V dropped 3 bases and J dropped 6 bases, with 13 bases sitting between them. Germline lookup yields CDR1 LNHDA and CDR2 SQIVND (reference sequence). The CDR3 runs to 14 residues. CDR3 DNA sequence: TGTGCCAGTAGTATTCAAGACTTAGCGGATACGCAGTATTTT. Amino acid sequence: CASSIQDLADTQYF.

The gene calls are TRBV10-3 and TRBJ2-1, with 9 bases identical to TRBD2. This CDR3 is built from 14 residues. V shed 5 bases, J shed 8 bases, and the junction held 7 bases outside the gene matches. Germline loops: CDR1 ENHRY, CDR2 SYGVKD. The CDR3 DNA follows: TGTGCCATCAGTTGGACTAGCGAATTCGATGAGCAGTTCTTC. Translation: CAISWTSEFDEQFF.

V gene TRBV15 combines with J gene TRBJ1-6; TRBD1 matches at 7 bases. CDR1 and CDR2 (germline): LNHNV, YYDKDF (reference sequence). Trimming at V came to 3 bases and at J to 7 bases, leaving 3 bases not matched to a gene. The CDR3 runs 14 residues. CDR3 sequence (DNA): TGTGCCACCAGCAGGTGGGACAGCAATTCACCCCTCCACTTT. It encodes CATSRWDSNSPLHF.

This rearrangement joins TRBV30 to TRBJ2-1, with D perhaps matching TRBD1 (5 bases). Germline lookup yields CDR1 GTSNPN and CDR2 SVGIG (reference sequence). Trimming left V 2 bases short and J 2 bases short, with 10 bases between. CDR3 length equals 14 residues. CDR3 residues: CAWSSDNTYNEQFF. CDR3 DNA: TGTGCCTGGAGTTCGGACAATACCTACAATGAGCAGTTCTTC.

This clone showed up just once. V usage is TRBV7-2 and J usage is TRBJ2-3, with 16 bases that match TRBD2. Germline loops: CDR1 SGHTA, CDR2 FQGNSA. Trimming at V came to 5 bases and at J to 9 bases, leaving 8 bases not matched to a gene. The CDR3 consists of 16 residues. The CDR3 bases are TGTGCCAGCAGCACCCAGGGACTAGCGGGGGGGCGGACGCAGTATTTT. It encodes CASSTQGLAGGRTQYF. The variable domain in full, with the rest retrieved from reference TRBV7-2 and TRBJ2-3, is GAGVSQSPSNKVTEKGKDVELRCDPISGHTALYWYRQSLGQGLEFLIYFQGNSAPDKSGLPSDRFSAERTGGSVSTLTIQRTQQEDSAVYLCASSTQGLAGGRTQYFGPGTRLTVL.

This chain links TRBV18 with TRBJ1-2; D may be TRBD1 (6 bases). This CDR3 spans 14 amino acids. Germline CDR1 reads KGHSH; CDR2 reads LQKENI. V gave up 5 bases and J gave up 4 bases, with 14 bases separating them. The CDR3, as DNA: TGTGCCAGCTCATCCAGAACAGGGAGCTATGGCTACACCTTC. Its protein is CASSSRTGSYGYTF.

A word on this clone: One end of the junction varies from germline; a read error may be responsible. V is TRBV7-7 and J is TRBJ2-7, with TRBD1 matching over 10 bases. This CDR3 comprises 15 residues. Per germline, CDR1 SSHAT and CDR2 FNYEAQ (reference sequence). In DNA, the CDR3 is TGTGCTAGCAGTCAGGACAGGGGGAGCTCCTACGAGCAGTACTTC. Translated, it gives CASSQDRGSSYEQYF.

The CDR3 protein is CASSQSFSRGPFTDTQYF. Written as DNA, the CDR3 is TGTGCCAGCAGCCAATCTTTTTCTAGGGGGCCCTTCACAGATACGCAGTATTTT. The gene calls are TRBV11-3 and TRBJ2-3; 7 bases match TRBD1. The CDR3 is 18 amino acids. Per germline, CDR1 SGHNT and CDR2 YENEEA. Trimming cost V 5 bases and J 2 bases; bases outside gene matches: 16.

J is TRBJ1-1 and V is TRBV6-5; 8 positions match TRBD1. There are 12 residues in the CDR3. The trim removed 5 bases at V and 11 bases at J, leaving 7 bases unmatched. Looked up from germline, CDR1 is MNHEY and CDR2 is SVGAGI. The CDR3 is CASSPWTGFAFF. CDR3 sequence (DNA): TGTGCCAGCAGTCCCTGGACAGGGTTTGCTTTCTTT.

The V gene is TRBV10-3, the J gene TRBJ1-1; TRBD1 aligns across 8 bases. V was pared by 4 bases and J by 4 bases, with 2 bases of the junction left unmatched. The germline V gene encodes CDR1 ENHRY and CDR2 SYGVKD. This CDR3 has 13 residues. DNA for the CDR3: TGTGCCATCAGTGTGGACAGGGTCACTGAAGCTTTCTTT. It translates to CAISVDRVTEAFF.

The chain is built from TRBV9 and TRBJ2-7; D is possibly TRBD2 (6 bases). Trimming stripped 0 bases from V and 2 bases from J, with 12 bases between. CDR1 is SGDLS and CDR2 is YYNGEE in the germline V gene. The CDR3 extends over 15 amino acids. CDR3: CASSVGLGGTYEQYF. The CDR3 DNA reads as TGTGCCAGCAGCGTAGGGCTGGGGGGTACCTACGAGCAGTACTTC.